This T cell receptor (beta chain) was identified during a study of response to subunit inactivated influenza vaccine. As concerns this clonotype: What it binds is unknown.

Regarding the study as a whole: It was the authors' suggestion that each seasonal influenza vaccination recruits few new T cells.

TCRdb reprocessed the RT-PCR reads via MiXCR and lists one record per CDR3 protein. The sample holds about 650,000 distinct CDR3 sequences, roughly 15% seen once. With 10 bases removed from V and 5 bases from J, the gap between germline ends came to 17 bases. Germline assignment: CDR1 MNHEY and CDR2 SMNVEV (reference sequence). This CDR3 contains 13 residues. This sequence was found in a man aged 50-60 years who received an inactivated influenza vaccine. V and J are TRBV27 and TRBJ1-1, with D possibly matching TRBD1 (6 bases). This specimen was PBMCs from blood, taken around two weeks before vaccination. CDR3 amino acids: CATRRGASTEAFF. The CDR3 coding sequence is TGTGCCACCCGTAGGGGGGCTAGTACTGAAGCTTTCTTT.